This T cell receptor beta chain originates from a study of OX40 agonist ivuxolimab in advanced cancers. The germline V gene encodes CDR1 MDHEN and CDR2 SYDVKM. Trimming cost V 1 base and J 7 bases; bases outside gene matches: 4. The CDR3 totals 16 residues. Libraries were prepared by immunoSEQ multiplex PCR; TCRdb keeps only in-frame clonotypes and omits some of them. The table includes fewer than 85,000 clones, 75% to 85% detected once. This material consisted of CD4+ or CD8+ T cells sorted from blood, taken in a trial of the OX40 agonist ivuxolimab. The gene calls are TRBV28 and TRBJ1-4; 12 bases fit TRBD1. The receptor was derived from an adult with an advanced solid tumor such as melanoma, head and neck, liver or kidney cancer. The CDR3 spells CASSLFGTGGVEKLFF. The DNA of the CDR3 is TGTGCCAGCAGTTTATTCGGGACAGGGGGCGTTGAAAAACTGTTTTTT.